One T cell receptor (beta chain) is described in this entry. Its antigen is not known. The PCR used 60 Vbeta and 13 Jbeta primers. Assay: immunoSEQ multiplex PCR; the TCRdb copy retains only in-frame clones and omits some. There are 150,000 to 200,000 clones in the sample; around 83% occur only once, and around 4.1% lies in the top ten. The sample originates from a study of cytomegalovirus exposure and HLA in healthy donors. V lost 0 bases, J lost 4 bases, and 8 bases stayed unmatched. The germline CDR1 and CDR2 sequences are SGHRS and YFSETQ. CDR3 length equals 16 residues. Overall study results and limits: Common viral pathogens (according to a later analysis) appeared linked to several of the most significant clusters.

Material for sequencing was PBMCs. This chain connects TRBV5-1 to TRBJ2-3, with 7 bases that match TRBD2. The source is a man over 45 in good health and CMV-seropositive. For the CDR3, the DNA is TGCGCCAGCAGCTTGGGTTTCAGCGGGGTCCCAGATACGCAGTATTTT. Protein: CASSLGFSGVPDTQYF. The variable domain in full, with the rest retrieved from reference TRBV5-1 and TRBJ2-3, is KAGVTQTPRYLIKTRGQQVTLSCSPISGHRSVSWYQQTPGQGLQFLFEYFSETQRNKGNFPGRFSGRQFSNSRSEMNVSTLELGDSALYLCASSLGFSGVPDTQYFGPGTRLTVL.